Each of the 5 T cell receptor beta chains below was sequenced from the same sample in a study of shared clonotypes between healthy human individuals. Profiling relied on immunoSEQ multiplex PCR, and the TCRdb table lists in-frame clones only, not all of them. The table has nearly 2 million clones, about 95% seen once; the top ten hold roughly 1%. The naive CD8 subset, CD45RO-negative cells positively selected for CCR7, excluded terminally differentiated effector memory CD45RA+ cells. Sequences were obtained from naive CD8+ T cells sorted from blood. All receptors derive from a man between 18 and 29 years old in good health.

The rearrangement links TRBV5-8 to TRBJ1-2; D gene unclear. V gave up 3 bases and J gave up 0 bases, with 15 bases separating them. The CDR3 totals 16 residues. Germline V gene data show CDR1 as SGHTS and CDR2 as YDEGEE. The CDR3: CASSWDMFGANYGYTF. CDR3 nucleotides: TGTGCCAGCAGCTGGGATATGTTTGGGGCTAACTATGGCTACACCTTC.

Concerning this clone itself: Other DNA sequences in the same sample also yield this CDR3. The V and J genes are TRBV7-9 and TRBJ2-7; 9 bases map to TRBD1. The CDR3 loop spans 14 amino acids. Trimming took 2 bases from V and 5 from J; bases not matched to a gene: 4. The germline V gene has CDR1 SEHNR and CDR2 FQNEAQ (reference sequence). In nucleotides, the CDR3 is TGTGCCAGCAGCTTAACGGGACAGGGAAACGAGCAGTACTTC. Its translation is CASSLTGQGNEQYF.

The CDR3 protein is CASRRDPKPQETQYF. CDR3 coding DNA: TGTGCCAGCCGCCGGGACCCCAAGCCCCAAGAGACCCAGTACTTC. J is TRBJ2-5 and V is TRBV7-3; D is perhaps TRBD1 or TRBD2 (5 bases each). Trimming removed 8 bases from V and 1 base from J, with 17 bases in between. The CDR3 runs to 15 residues. Germline CDR1 and CDR2: SGHTA and FQGTGA.

The gene calls are TRBV2 and TRBJ2-1; no firm D call. Germline V gene lookup returns CDR1 SNHLY and CDR2 FYNNEI. The CDR3 is 13 residues long. Trimming stripped 5 bases from V and 8 bases from J, with 13 bases between. Written as DNA, the CDR3 is TGTGCCAGCAGTTACGGCTTAGGGTATGAGCAGTTCTTC. This sequence encodes CASSYGLGYEQFF.

This sequence joins TRBV7-6 and TRBJ2-1; 9 bases line up with TRBD1. This CDR3 spans 15 amino acids. V shed 3 bases and J 4 bases; nucleotides not matched to a gene: 4. Germline loops: CDR1 SGHVS, CDR2 FNYEAQ. The CDR3 DNA reads as TGTGCCAGCAGCTTCCCGGGACAGGGATACAATGAGCAGTTCTTC. Protein: CASSFPGQGYNEQFF.